These 29 T cell receptor beta chains were sequenced from one sample in a study of cytomegalovirus exposure and HLA in healthy donors. This PCR relied on a set of 60 Vbeta primers and 13 Jbeta primers. Using immunoSEQ multiplex PCR, the repertoire was profiled, and TCRdb retains in-frame clones only, with some absent. The repertoire holds about 100,000 clones, with around 74% as singletons. The specimen sequenced was PBMCs. The source of these receptors is a woman in her thirties or forties in good health and CMV-seropositive.

This clone was recorded a few times. The rearrangement uses TRBV6-5 and TRBJ2-5; D perhaps matches TRBD2 (6 bases). Per the germline V gene, CDR1 is MNHEY and CDR2 is SVGAGI. V was trimmed by 6 bases and J by 7 bases, leaving 21 bases between them. The CDR3 runs 15 residues. The CDR3 region is CASSLAAGPGRTQYF. The CDR3 DNA follows: TGTGCCAGCAGCCTTGCGGCGGGACCCGGTCGGACCCAGTACTTC.

J is TRBJ1-2 and V is TRBV30; TRBD1 agrees at 7 bases. Trimming removed 2 bases from V and 3 bases from J; junction bases left unmatched: 12. The CDR3 has 16 residues. Germline V lookup: CDR1 GTSNPN, CDR2 SVGIG (reference sequence). The CDR3 DNA sequence: TGTGCCTGGAGTCGGGATCCGGGACAGATTGACTATGGCTACACCTTC. This gives the protein CAWSRDPGQIDYGYTF.

This clone has a handful of counts. J is TRBJ1-2 and V is TRBV6-1; 8 bases are a match to TRBD1. Germline V gives CDR1 MNHNS, CDR2 SASEGT. V lost 5 bases to trimming and J lost 7 bases; unmatched junction nucleotides: 9. The CDR3 contains 14 residues. This CDR3 reads CASSTRQGRTGYTF. The CDR3 nucleotides are TGTGCCAGCAGTACAAGACAGGGGAGAACTGGCTACACCTTC.

The chain recombines TRBV28 with TRBJ1-1, with D maybe TRBD1 (5 bases). Deletions cut 5 bases from V and 3 bases from J, with 16 bases between. CDR1 is MDHEN and CDR2 is SYDVKM in the germline V gene. The CDR3 sequence is 15 residues long. The CDR3 nucleotides are TGTGCCAGCAGTCCTCCTCTGGGGGGTGACACTGAAGCTTTCTTT. Encoded protein: CASSPPLGGDTEAFF.

This sequence joins TRBV6-5 and TRBJ2-5; D might be TRBD2 (6 bases). The germline V and J ends were trimmed by 0 bases and 4 bases, with 15 bases remaining between them. The CDR3 has 16 amino acids. CDR1 is MNHEY, CDR2 SVGAGI, per germline. Here the CDR3 reads CASSYSPGRRLETQYF. CDR3 DNA sequence: TGTGCCAGCAGTTACTCCCCGGGGAGGCGCCTAGAGACCCAGTACTTC.

V is TRBV5-1 and J is TRBJ2-1; 7 nucleotides agree with TRBD2. The V segment lost 4 bases and the J segment 10 bases; nucleotides outside the gene matches: 14. Germline CDR1 reads SGHRS; CDR2 reads YFSETQ. The CDR3 length is 15 residues. For the CDR3, the DNA is TGCGCCAGCAGCAAGGGACTAACAGAGGTTGGCGAGCAGTTCTTC. It yields the protein CASSKGLTEVGEQFF.

This clone was recorded once. The CDR3: CASSWGGMNTEAFF. The CDR3 DNA reads TGTGCCAGCAGCTGGGGAGGGATGAACACTGAAGCTTTCTTT. The chain recombines TRBV7-9 with TRBJ1-1; D remains unclear. Germline assignment: CDR1 SEHNR and CDR2 FQNEAQ (reference sequence). Trimming pared 4 bases from V and 0 bases from J, leaving 9 bases between. The CDR3 is made up of 14 amino acids.

This chain connects TRBV27 to TRBJ2-7; a possible D gene is TRBD2 (7 bases). The ends were cut back, 6 bases at V and 5 bases at J, with 14 bases in the middle. CDR1 and CDR2 (germline): MNHEY, SMNVEV (reference sequence). The CDR3 length is 13 residues. CDR3 sequence reads: CASRRGGGHEQYF. CDR3 bases: TGTGCCAGCAGGAGGGGAGGGGGGCACGAGCAGTACTTC.

The J gene is TRBJ2-1, the V gene TRBV7-3; D gene ambiguous. CDR1 is SGHTA and CDR2 is FQGTGA in the germline V gene. This CDR3 region has 13 residues. V lost 2 bases and J lost 5, with 7 bases in between. This chain's CDR3 is CASSLGTHNEQFF. CDR3 DNA: TGTGCCAGCAGCTTAGGTACTCACAATGAGCAGTTCTTC.

The chain couples TRBV7-6 to TRBJ1-6; D not certain. V was cut by 6 bases and J by 2 bases, with 14 bases left in between. The CDR3 is 16 amino acids. Germline lookup yields CDR1 SGHVS and CDR2 FNYEAQ. The CDR3 bases are TGTGCCAGCAGTCCCGACCCGAGGACCTATAATTCACCCCTCCACTTT. This gives the protein CASSPDPRTYNSPLHF.

V is TRBV11-2 and J is TRBJ1-2, with TRBD1 identical over 8 bases. Germline CDR1 is SGHAT and CDR2 is FQNNGV. The junction had 6 bases not matched to a gene; V was cut back by 0 bases and J by 6 bases. The CDR3 spans 15 residues. Written as DNA, the CDR3 is TGTGCCAGCAGCTTAGACCACAGGGGGTGGGATGGCTACACCTTC. It is translated as CASSLDHRGWDGYTF.

The chain links TRBV29-1 to TRBJ1-4; possible D gene TRBD1, 5 bases. Germline V gene data show CDR1 as SQVTM and CDR2 as ANQGSEA. The CDR3 length is 10 residues. Trimming removed 5 bases from V and 10 bases from J, with 8 bases in between. The CDR3 region has the DNA TGCAGCGTTTGGGGGGGAAAACTGTTTTTT. Residues: CSVWGGKLFF.

The gene calls are TRBV30 and TRBJ1-6; D might be TRBD1 (5 bases). Germline loops: CDR1 GTSNPN, CDR2 SVGIG (reference sequence). The CDR3 runs to 15 residues. Trimming shortened V by 1 base and J by 9 bases, and 16 bases separated the two germline ends. In DNA, the CDR3 is TGTGCCTGGAGTGCCCCTCCAGGGTCTATTTCACCCCTCCACTTT. Protein sequence: CAWSAPPGSISPLHF.

The CDR3 loop is CASSLGGGSYNEQFF. CDR3 in DNA: TGTGCCAGCAGCTTAGGGGGGGGCTCCTACAATGAGCAGTTCTTC. This sequence joins TRBV7-2 and TRBJ2-1; 7 bases align to TRBD2. CDR1 and CDR2 from the germline V gene are SGHTA and FQGNSA. CDR3 length: 15 amino acids. V trimming: 1 base; J trimming: 0 bases; junction bases outside the gene matches: 0.

This chain connects TRBV7-2 to TRBJ1-2, with D tentatively TRBD1 (5 bases). Germline V gives CDR1 SGHTA, CDR2 FQGNSA. The CDR3 sequence is 13 residues long. V lost 1 base, J lost 8 bases, and 11 bases lay in between. The CDR3 DNA is TGTGCCAGCAGCTTAGACGGGGGGTTCGGCTACACCTTC. Protein sequence: CASSLDGGFGYTF.

The V call is TRBV27, the J call TRBJ2-3; D remains ambiguous. The CDR3 is made up of 13 amino acids. The V gene's germline CDR1 is MNHEY and CDR2 SMNVEV (reference sequence). The V and J ends lost 3 bases and 3 bases respectively, with 7 bases between them. The CDR3 DNA is TGTGCCAGCAGTTTTCTAGGAACAGATACGCAGTATTTT. Protein: CASSFLGTDTQYF.

V gene TRBV9 combines with J gene TRBJ1-2; TRBD1 aligns across 7 bases. Trimming took 1 base from V and 7 from J; bases not matched to a gene: 4. Germline V gives CDR1 SGDLS, CDR2 YYNGEE. The CDR3 loop spans 13 amino acids. The CDR3 loop is CASSVNRGRGYTF. DNA for the CDR3: TGTGCCAGCAGCGTAAACAGGGGCCGTGGCTACACCTTC. The full variable domain, rest sourced from reference TRBV9 and TRBJ1-2, is DSGVTQTPKHLITATGQRVTLRCSPRSGDLSVYWYQQSLDQGLQFLIQYYNGEERAKGNILERFSAQQFPDLHSELNLSSLELGDSALYFCASSVNRGRGYTFGSGTRLTVV.

This clone was counted a few times. V usage is TRBV5-4 and J usage is TRBJ2-3; D is perhaps TRBD1 (6 bases). Trimming pared 5 bases from V and 6 bases from J, leaving 13 bases between. Per the germline V gene, CDR1 is SGHNT and CDR2 is YYREEE (reference sequence). This CDR3 is 13 amino acids long. CDR3 nucleotide sequence: TGTGCCAGCAGTTCCCCGAGGGGGGATACGCAGTATTTT. This codes for CASSSPRGDTQYF.

The chain carries TRBV5-1 and TRBJ1-1; 9 bases match TRBD1. The CDR3 consists of 13 residues. Germline CDR1 reads SGHRS; CDR2 reads YFSETQ. Trimming took 10 bases from V and 3 from J; bases not matched to a gene: 7. The CDR3 protein is CASTGGADTEAFF. In nucleotides, the CDR3 is TGCGCCTCAACAGGGGGCGCTGACACTGAAGCTTTCTTT.

This clone was found once. V usage is TRBV7-6 and J usage is TRBJ1-1; no clear D gene. Deletions cut 5 bases from V and 0 bases from J, with 10 bases between. The CDR3 runs 14 residues. Germline assignment: CDR1 SGHVS and CDR2 FNYEAQ. Written as DNA, the CDR3 is TGTGCCAGCAGCCCCCGGTTTGTGAACACTGAAGCTTTCTTT. Protein sequence: CASSPRFVNTEAFF.

The chain has TRBV9 and TRBJ2-3; 11 nucleotides agree with TRBD2. The trim removed 4 bases at V and 6 bases at J, leaving 10 bases unmatched. The CDR3 totals 16 residues. Germline values: CDR1 SGDLS, CDR2 YYNGEE. The CDR3 loop is CASSMDLAGGQDTQYF. The CDR3 DNA reads as TGTGCCAGCAGCATGGACCTAGCGGGGGGCCAGGATACGCAGTATTTT.

The chain has TRBV27 and TRBJ2-1, with 7 bases matching TRBD2. V gave up 5 bases and J gave up 5 bases; unmatched junction bases: 3. Germline loops: CDR1 MNHEY, CDR2 SMNVEV (reference sequence). There are 13 residues in the CDR3. The chain's CDR3 is CASSTGTNNEQFF. Written as DNA, the CDR3 is TGTGCCAGCAGTACCGGGACTAACAATGAGCAGTTCTTC.

The CDR3: CASSSTGVSTDTQYF. As DNA, the CDR3 is TGTGCCAGCAGTTCAACGGGGGTCTCCACAGATACGCAGTATTTT. The chain joins TRBV6-5 to TRBJ2-3, with D possibly matching TRBD2 (6 bases). The germline V and J ends were trimmed by 4 bases and 2 bases, with 13 bases remaining between them. CDR1 is MNHEY and CDR2 is SVGAGI in the germline V gene. The CDR3 sequence is 15 residues long.

Comment on this clone: Different DNA sequences within this sample yield the same CDR3. The V and J genes are TRBV5-1 and TRBJ1-5; TRBD1 aligns across 7 bases. Trimming cost V 3 bases and J 2 bases; bases outside gene matches: 2. The germline V gene has CDR1 SGHRS and CDR2 YFSETQ. The CDR3 has 14 residues. The chain's CDR3 is CASSSGTGNQPQHF. In nucleotides, the CDR3 is TGCGCCAGCAGCTCTGGGACAGGCAATCAGCCCCAGCATTTT.

The V and J genes are TRBV27 and TRBJ2-7; 7 bases fit TRBD1. CDR1 and CDR2 (germline): MNHEY, SMNVEV (reference sequence). The CDR3 runs to 15 residues. The V segment lost 5 bases and the J segment 0 bases; nucleotides outside the gene matches: 7. CDR3 in amino acids: CASSTRQGVSYEQYF. CDR3 nucleotides: TGTGCCAGCAGTACACGACAGGGAGTCTCCTACGAGCAGTACTTC.

The chain is built from TRBV20-1 and TRBJ1-2; possibly TRBD1 for D (5 bases). The germline CDR1 and CDR2 sequences are DFQATT and SNEGSKA (reference sequence). The V gene lost 8 bases and the J gene lost 5 bases, with 12 bases spanning the gap. This CDR3 has 11 amino acids. CDR3 in DNA: TGCAGTACACCACGGGGGTATGGCTACACCTTC. This encodes CSTPRGYGYTF.

The chain joins TRBV6-1 to TRBJ2-2, with no clear D. Trimming took off 1 base at V and 1 base at J, with 7 bases between the two ends. The CDR3 extends over 15 amino acids. The V gene's germline CDR1 is MNHNS and CDR2 SASEGT. The CDR3 DNA follows: TGTGCCAGCAGTGAAGTCCCAGAGAACACCGGGGAGCTGTTTTTT. It yields the protein CASSEVPENTGELFF.

The V call is TRBV7-9, the J call TRBJ2-1; a possible D gene is TRBD2 (5 bases). Germline CDR1 SEHNR, CDR2 FQNEAQ (reference sequence). The ends were cut back, 0 bases at V and 8 bases at J, with 5 bases in the middle. The CDR3 is made up of 12 amino acids. For the CDR3, the DNA is TGTGCCAGCAGCTTAGCGAGGGATGAGCAGTTCTTC. Translating it yields CASSLARDEQFF.

V and J are TRBV6-6 and TRBJ1-5, with 8 bases matching TRBD1. CDR3 length: 15 amino acids. The germline V gene encodes CDR1 MNHNY and CDR2 SVGAGI (reference sequence). Trimming at V came to 7 bases and at J to 1 base, leaving 6 bases not matched to a gene. The CDR3 sequence is CASTKWTGSNQPQHF. The CDR3 bases are TGTGCCAGCACCAAATGGACAGGGAGCAATCAGCCCCAGCATTTT.